Listed here are 25 T cell receptor beta chains from one sample, sequenced in a study of spatial heterogeneity in lung cancer. Notes on the study in general: It was found that expanded intratumoral alpha and beta TCR counts tracked tumor mutation counts.

MiXCR, applied by TCRdb to the 5' RACE reads, yields one record per CDR3 protein. The sample lists approximately 1,700 distinct CDR3 sequences; around 5.3% were seen once. No antigen is known for these receptors. Described time point: sample taken at primary tumor resection. The sequences come from lung tumor tissue, collected at surgery. The receptors here all came from a male donor with early-stage non-small cell lung cancer.

This clonotype was recorded at least ten times. The chain couples TRBV7-3 to TRBJ2-7, with D possibly TRBD1 on 6 matching bases. CDR1 SGHTA and CDR2 FQGTGA come from the germline V gene. Trimming cost V 5 bases and J 3 bases, with 14 bases left between them. The CDR3 is made up of 14 amino acids. The CDR3 coding sequence is TGTGCCAGCAGCAGCGGTCAGGGGTACTACGAGCAGTACTTC. Its translation: CASSSGQGYYEQYF.

Relative to its sample, this clonotype is medium-sized. This chain uses TRBV20-1 with TRBJ2-3; a weak D match, TRBD1 (6 bases). CDR3 length equals 13 residues. Trimming left V 6 bases short and J 0 bases short, with 10 bases between. The germline CDR1 and CDR2 sequences are DFQATT and SNEGSKA (reference sequence). CDR3 nucleotides: TGCAGTGCCTACAGGGAGAGCACAGATACGCAGTATTTT. Translation: CSAYRESTDTQYF.

Judged by abundance, this clonotype is medium-sized. V and J are TRBV20-1 and TRBJ1-4; 9 bases line up with TRBD1. The germline V gene encodes CDR1 DFQATT and CDR2 SNEGSKA (reference sequence). The CDR3 consists of 16 residues. Losses at the gene ends were 5 bases for V and 2 bases for J; bases not matched to a gene: 9. CDR3: CSADTGGAPTNEKLFF. CDR3 DNA: TGCAGTGCTGACACAGGGGGCGCCCCCACTAATGAAAAACTGTTTTTT.

By share, this clonotype ranks as medium-sized (0.01 to 0.1%). The chain joins TRBV30 to TRBJ2-7, with D unresolved. Germline lookup yields CDR1 GTSNPN and CDR2 SVGIG (reference sequence). V gave up 5 bases and J gave up 7 bases, with 15 bases separating them. The CDR3 is 12 amino acids. CDR3 amino acids: CAWDGFYSEQYF. CDR3 DNA: TGTGCCTGGGACGGTTTTTACTCGGAGCAGTACTTC.

This clonotype is medium-sized. V and J are TRBV11-2 and TRBJ1-6; D is uncertain. Trimming removed 2 bases from V and 7 bases from J, with 15 bases in between. The V gene's germline CDR1 is SGHAT and CDR2 FQNNGV. CDR3 length: 16 residues. CDR3 sequence (DNA): TGTGCCAGCAGCTTACTCTCAGATGTGAGGAATTCACCCCTCCACTTT. It specifies CASSLLSDVRNSPLHF. The full variable domain, with the rest looked up from reference TRBV11-2 and TRBJ1-6, is EAGVAQSPRYKIIEKRQSVAFWCNPISGHATLYWYQQILGQGPKLLIQFQNNGVVDDSQLPKDRFSAERLKGVDSTLKIQPAKLEDSAVYLCASSLLSDVRNSPLHFGNGTRLTVT.

This clonotype is classed as medium-sized. The genes are TRBV11-2 and TRBJ2-3; maybe TRBD2 (5 bases). The CDR3 consists of 15 residues. Germline CDR1 is SGHAT and CDR2 is FQNNGV. The V end was cut by 5 bases, the J end by 4 bases, with 16 bases between. CDR3 in amino acids: CASSLWGDRSDTQYF. The CDR3 region has the DNA TGTGCCAGCAGCCTCTGGGGAGATAGGTCAGATACGCAGTATTTT. Supplemented by reference TRBV11-2 and TRBJ2-3, the full variable domain reads EAGVAQSPRYKIIEKRQSVAFWCNPISGHATLYWYQQILGQGPKLLIQFQNNGVVDDSQLPKDRFSAERLKGVDSTLKIQPAKLEDSAVYLCASSLWGDRSDTQYFGPGTRLTVL.

Sample share makes this clonotype medium-sized (0.01 to 0.1%). This sequence joins TRBV20-1 and TRBJ2-7, with 8 bases matching TRBD1. The germline V gene encodes CDR1 DFQATT and CDR2 SNEGSKA (reference sequence). V trimming: 5 bases; J trimming: 7 bases; junction bases outside the gene matches: 22. The CDR3 consists of 17 residues. The CDR3 reads CSAHSTGARRGGFEQYF. CDR3 DNA: TGCAGTGCTCACTCGACAGGGGCACGGCGTGGGGGTTTTGAGCAGTACTTC.

Within the sample, this clonotype is medium-sized. V gene TRBV7-6 combines with J gene TRBJ1-3; 7 bases agree with TRBD1. Trimming removed 5 bases from V and 3 bases from J; junction bases left unmatched: 10. This CDR3 has 16 residues. From germline, CDR1 is SGHVS and CDR2 FNYEAQ. This CDR3 is CASSLRVGGLGNTIYF. The CDR3 DNA is TGTGCCAGCAGCCTCCGCGTAGGGGGCCTTGGAAACACCATATATTTT.

By share of the sample, this clonotype is medium-sized. The rearrangement joins TRBV5-4 to TRBJ2-5; no definite D call. Trimming pared 0 bases from V and 1 base from J, leaving 7 bases between. In germline, CDR1 is SGHNT, CDR2 YYREEE (reference sequence). The CDR3 length is 14 residues. CDR3 coding DNA: TGTGCCAGCAGCTTGGGACAACTCCAAGAGACCCAGTACTTC. Residues: CASSLGQLQETQYF. Full variable domain (missing parts from reference TRBV5-4 and TRBJ2-5): ETGVTQSPTHLIKTRGQQVTLRCSSQSGHNTVSWYQQALGQGPQFIFQYYREEENGRGNFPPRFSGLQFPNYSSELNVNALELDDSALYLCASSLGQLQETQYFGPGTRLLVL.

This clonotype is classed as large. The CDR3 reads CSVVQTSGRARADTQYF. DNA of the CDR3: TGCAGCGTTGTCCAGACTAGCGGGAGGGCAAGGGCAGATACGCAGTATTTT. The chain joins TRBV29-1 to TRBJ2-3; 14 bases are a match to TRBD2. The V segment lost 4 bases and the J segment 4 bases; nucleotides outside the gene matches: 10. CDR1 and CDR2 from the germline V gene are SQVTM and ANQGSEA. The CDR3 sequence is 17 residues long.

By share, this clonotype counts as large. The chain recombines TRBV12-3 or TRBV12-4 with TRBJ2-3; D unresolved. The germline V and J ends were trimmed by 6 bases and 1 base, with 8 bases remaining between them. There are 13 residues in the CDR3. For the CDR3, the DNA is TGTGCCAGCAGACCCGCCGGCACAGATACGCAGTATTTT. Translating it yields CASRPAGTDTQYF.

This clonotype was seen only a few times. This rearrangement joins TRBV5-1 to TRBJ2-1; D call uncertain. Trimming shortened V by 4 bases and J by 6 bases, and 17 bases separated the two germline ends. The CDR3 runs 15 residues. CDR1 is SGHRS and CDR2 is YFSETQ in the germline V gene. The CDR3 reads CASSIWVGPGNEQFF. CDR3 nucleotides: TGCGCCAGCAGCATCTGGGTCGGCCCTGGCAATGAGCAGTTCTTC.

This clonotype counts as medium-sized. The CDR3: CASSFGLAGTYEQYF. In DNA form, the CDR3 reads TGTGCCAGCAGTTTTGGACTAGCGGGAACCTACGAGCAGTACTTC. The V and J genes are TRBV28 and TRBJ2-7; 12 bases map to TRBD2. This CDR3 comprises 15 residues. Germline CDR1 is MDHEN and CDR2 is SYDVKM. V trimming: 3 bases; J trimming: 2 bases; junction bases outside the gene matches: 2. Variable domain in full (rest from reference TRBV28 and TRBJ2-7): DVKVTQSSRYLVKRTGEKVFLECVQDMDHENMFWYRQDPGLGLRLIYFSYDVKMKEKGDIPEGYSVSREKKERFSLILESASTNQTSMYLCASSFGLAGTYEQYFGPGTRLTVT.

Relative to its sample, this clonotype is medium-sized. Compared with germline, one end of the junction differs, possibly owing to a read error. This sequence joins TRBV7-7 and TRBJ2-5; weak D call: TRBD1 (6 bases). The CDR3 spans 14 residues. The germline V gene has CDR1 SSHAT and CDR2 FNYEAQ (reference sequence). The CDR3 loop is CASSLGTNKETQYF. The CDR3 DNA sequence: TGTGCTAGCAGCCTCGGGACAAATAAAGAGACCCAGTACTTC.

By share, this clonotype counts as medium-sized. The chain recombines TRBV15 with TRBJ2-4; 10 bases are a match to TRBD1. The CDR3 is made up of 15 amino acids. With V trimmed by 0 bases and J by 7 bases, 3 bases remained unmatched. Germline assignment: CDR1 LNHNV and CDR2 YYDKDF (reference sequence). CDR3 amino acids: CATSRDTGQGNIQYF. The CDR3 bases are TGTGCCACCAGCAGAGATACGGGACAGGGGAACATTCAGTACTTC.

At least ten counts were recorded for this clonotype. The chain recombines TRBV20-1 with TRBJ1-3; D is unresolved. Trimming shortened V by 0 bases and J by 4 bases, and 13 bases separated the two germline ends. The CDR3 is made up of 15 amino acids. In germline, CDR1 is DFQATT, CDR2 SNEGSKA (reference sequence). CDR3 loop: CSARDDTGLGNTIYF. CDR3 bases: TGCAGTGCTAGAGACGATACCGGGCTGGGAAACACCATATATTTT.

Sample share makes this clonotype medium-sized. The rearrangement uses TRBV5-1 and TRBJ1-1; the D is unclear. V shed 2 bases and J shed 0 bases, with 5 bases lying between them. CDR1 and CDR2 from the germline V gene are SGHRS and YFSETQ. This CDR3 has 13 amino acids. The CDR3 loop is CASSFMMNTEAFF. The CDR3 DNA sequence: TGCGCCAGCAGCTTCATGATGAACACTGAAGCTTTCTTT.

Sample share makes this clonotype medium-sized (0.01 to 0.1%). The chain links TRBV7-9 to TRBJ1-4, with 7 positions matching TRBD1. The V and J ends lost 8 bases and 7 bases, in that order; junction bases with no gene match: 4. The CDR3 totals 12 residues. CDR1 and CDR2 from the germline V gene are SEHNR and FQNEAQ (reference sequence). CDR3 sequence (DNA): TGTGCCAGCGCCAACAGGGGTGAAAAACTGTTTTTT. Amino acids: CASANRGEKLFF.

By proportion, this clonotype is medium-sized. V and J are TRBV2 and TRBJ1-1; 7 nucleotides align to TRBD1. Germline V gene sequence: CDR1 SNHLY, CDR2 FYNNEI. This CDR3 comprises 15 residues. With V trimmed by 3 bases and J by 0 bases, 4 bases remained unmatched. The CDR3 spells CASSDGGQLNTEAFF. The CDR3 DNA is TGTGCCAGCAGTGACGGGGGACAGCTGAACACTGAAGCTTTCTTT.

This clonotype is large by share. The chain couples TRBV5-1 to TRBJ2-7; maybe TRBD2 (6 bases). V lost 4 bases and J lost 0, with 17 bases in between. Germline loops: CDR1 SGHRS, CDR2 YFSETQ. This CDR3 region has 16 residues. CDR3 sequence: CASSPVEGPNSYEQYF. In DNA, the CDR3 is TGCGCCAGCAGCCCAGTGGAGGGACCGAACTCCTACGAGCAGTACTTC.

Within the sample, this clonotype is medium-sized (0.01 to 0.1%). The chain links TRBV3-1 to TRBJ2-7; D may correspond to TRBD1 or TRBD2 (5 bases each). Between the trimmed V and J ends, which lost 4 bases and 5 bases, there was a span of 21 bases. This CDR3 contains 16 residues. Per germline, CDR1 LGHDT and CDR2 YNNKEL (reference sequence). In nucleotides, the CDR3 is TGTGCCAGCAGCCCCCGGGGCTCCGCTAGGAACGACGAGCAGTACTTC. It specifies CASSPRGSARNDEQYF.

By sample fraction, this clonotype is medium-sized. The genes are TRBV12-3 or TRBV12-4 and TRBJ1-6; D unclear. With 4 bases removed from V and 8 bases from J, the gap between germline ends came to 9 bases. This CDR3 spans 13 amino acids. CDR3 sequence (DNA): TGTGCCAGCAGTTACGGAGCCTATTCACCCCTCCACTTT. Residues: CASSYGAYSPLHF.

This clonotype was counted a few times. This sequence joins TRBV5-1 and TRBJ1-1; D gene uncertain. The V gene's germline CDR1 is SGHRS and CDR2 YFSETQ. Trimming left V 0 bases short and J 1 base short, with 7 bases between. The CDR3 is made up of 14 amino acids. CDR3 coding DNA: TGCGCCAGCAGCTTGGCCCAGTCGAACACTGAAGCTTTCTTT. Translated, it gives CASSLAQSNTEAFF.

This clonotype was seen many times. The chain recombines TRBV20-1 with TRBJ2-7; perhaps TRBD1 as D (5 bases). This CDR3 comprises 14 residues. CDR1 is DFQATT and CDR2 is SNEGSKA in the germline V gene (reference sequence). V was trimmed by 5 bases and J by 6 bases, leaving 20 bases between them. CDR3 bases: TGCAGTGCTTTTAGGGGTGGTGCATGGGGCGAGCAGTACTTC. This encodes CSAFRGGAWGEQYF.

This clonotype is deemed medium-sized. The chain employs TRBV28 and TRBJ2-1; perhaps TRBD2 as D (7 bases). CDR1 and CDR2 (germline): MDHEN, SYDVKM. Trimming removed 5 bases from V and 15 bases from J, with 20 bases in between. CDR3 size: 13 residues. CDR3 sequence (DNA): TGTGCCAGCAGTCCGTCCGGCGGGGGCAGTTGGTTCTTC. Translated, it gives CASSPSGGGSWFF.